This T cell receptor beta chain was captured in a study of control samples from healthy donors and cancer patients. The method was immunoSEQ multiplex PCR; TCRdb's version includes in-frame clones alone and lacks a portion of them. The top ten clones hold nearly 1.5% of a sample with around 81,000 clones, approximately 95% of them seen once. The CDR3 extends over 14 amino acids. The V gene end was trimmed by 4 bases and the J gene end by 7 bases; junction bases not matched to a gene: 11. CDR1 SQVTM and CDR2 ANQGSEA come from the germline V gene. The source material was blood. The V and J genes are TRBV29-1 and TRBJ1-2, with TRBD1 matching 8 bases. The sequence derives from a woman younger than 45 in good health. This CDR3 reads CSVGPEQGVIGYTF. The CDR3 DNA is TGCAGCGTTGGTCCCGAACAGGGGGTAATTGGCTACACCTTC.